The 7 T cell receptor beta chains listed next were all sequenced from one sample in a study of T cells in tumors after PD-1 blockade. Here immunoSEQ multiplex PCR was the method, and the copy in TCRdb shows in-frame clones only, minus some. The sample lists under 75,000 clones; 74% were seen once. Here the sequenced sample was PBMCs, taken after anti-PD-1 treatment. Receptors were obtained from a human donor with basal cell carcinoma.

This clone was seen only once. The gene calls are TRBV19 and TRBJ2-3; 11 bases are shared with TRBD1. Germline V lookup: CDR1 LNHDA, CDR2 SQIVND (reference sequence). The CDR3 sequence is 17 residues long. The V gene end was trimmed by 5 bases and the J gene end by 3 bases; junction bases not matched to a gene: 10. The DNA of the CDR3 is TGTGCCAGTAGTCCGGGACAGGGGGGTCTGAGAACAGATACGCAGTATTTT. It is translated as CASSPGQGGLRTDTQYF.

The gene calls are TRBV29-1 and TRBJ2-3; D might be TRBD2 (6 bases). V gave up 2 bases and J gave up 0 bases, with 12 bases separating them. This CDR3 comprises 15 residues. Per germline, CDR1 SQVTM and CDR2 ANQGSEA. CDR3 bases: TGCAGCGTTGAACCGGGAGTGGGGAGCACAGATACGCAGTATTTT. This gives the protein CSVEPGVGSTDTQYF.

The chain has TRBV2 and TRBJ1-2; D is undetermined. The CDR3 consists of 12 residues. Germline V gene lookup returns CDR1 SNHLY and CDR2 FYNNEI. V dropped 5 bases and J dropped 2 bases, with 6 bases sitting between them. CDR3 sequence (DNA): TGTGCCAGCAGTTACAGAAACTATGGCTACACCTTC. This codes for CASSYRNYGYTF. The complete variable domain, with remaining parts taken from reference TRBV2 and TRBJ1-2, reads EPEVTQTPSHQVTQMGQEVILRCVPISNHLYFYWYRQILGQKVEFLVSFYNNEISEKSEIFDDQFSVERPDGSNFTLKIRSTKLEDSAMYFCASSYRNYGYTFGSGTRLTVV.

The rearrangement uses TRBV7-2 and TRBJ1-2; TRBD1 might be the D (5 bases). Germline CDR1 and CDR2: SGHTA and FQGNSA. The CDR3 length is 13 residues. V was pared by 3 bases and J by 8 bases, with 13 bases between. The CDR3 sequence: CASSLSQGRGYTF. For the CDR3, the DNA is TGTGCCAGCAGCTTGAGCCAGGGAAGAGGCTACACCTTC.

This chain joins TRBV19 and TRBJ1-1; D might be TRBD1 (5 bases). The CDR3 sequence is 13 residues long. Germline V gene lookup returns CDR1 LNHDA and CDR2 SQIVND (reference sequence). Trimming shortened V by 7 bases and J by 4 bases, and 13 bases separated the two germline ends. The CDR3 loop reads CASTPLGGTEAFF. The CDR3 DNA is TGTGCCAGTACCCCGCTGGGGGGCACTGAAGCTTTCTTT.

The chain links TRBV19 to TRBJ2-2; D is possibly TRBD1 or TRBD2 (5 bases each). V was pared by 5 bases and J by 0 bases, with 7 bases between. CDR1 and CDR2 (germline): LNHDA, SQIVND (reference sequence). The CDR3 covers 14 residues. CDR3 nucleotide sequence: TGTGCCAGTAGTTGGGACGCGAACACCGGGGAGCTGTTTTTT. It codes for CASSWDANTGELFF.

V gene TRBV14 combines with J gene TRBJ2-7, with 8 bases matching TRBD1. Germline CDR1 and CDR2: SGHDN and FVKESK. The CDR3 is made up of 16 amino acids. V gave up 4 bases and J gave up 6 bases; unmatched junction bases: 14. The CDR3 here is CASSLTGGGRIGEQYF. Here the CDR3 DNA reads TGTGCCAGCAGCCTAACAGGGGGTGGCCGTATCGGCGAGCAGTACTTC.